The rows below give T cell receptor beta chains drawn from one sample of a study of early T cells in non-severe SARS-CoV-2 infection. TCRdb called the 5' RACE reads again in MiXCR, with one record for every CDR3 protein. The sample contains 40,000 to 60,000 distinct CDR3 sequences, over 3.5% of which appear only once. Sequencing was done on a sample of whole blood. Receptor source: an adult who was a healthcare worker with PCR-confirmed SARS-CoV-2 infection or an uninfected control (not recorded which). The CDR3 runs from the conserved cysteine through the conserved F or W. Fields, in order: D gene, J gene, clone size, V gene, CDR3 DNA, CDR3 protein. A D gene is named only where the DNA matches it firmly. Size is omitted from some rows. Given values are once, few, many or a class for expanded clones.

. | TRBJ1-1 | . | TRBV14 | TGTGCCAGCAGCCGGAGTGGGAAGGGGGAAGCTTTCTTT | CASSRSGKGEAFF
. | TRBJ2-5 | medium-sized | TRBV9 | TGTGCCAGCAGTCGAGGGGAGACCCAGTACTTC | CASSRGETQYF
. | TRBJ2-3 | many | TRBV5-1 | TGCGCCAGCACCCTTGGGGGCAGGGCGGAAGATACGCAGTATTTT | CASTLGGRAEDTQYF
. | TRBJ2-7 | few | TRBV28 | TGTGCCAGCAGTTTGGCAGGGAGCTCCTACGAGCAGTACTTC | CASSLAGSSYEQYF
TRBD2 | TRBJ2-3 | many | TRBV5-4 | TGTGCCAGCAGCCGGGGACTAGCGGGAGCCGATACGCAGTATTTT | CASSRGLAGADTQYF
TRBD2 | TRBJ2-3 | many | TRBV10-3 | TGTGCCATCAGTAAGACGCCCACCGGGACTACGAGCAGGGCTGCAGATACGCAGTATTTT | CAISKTPTGTTSRAADTQYF
. | TRBJ2-2 | many | TRBV7-2 | TGTGCCAGCAGCTTCAAGGGGGGGCTAGACACCGGGGAGCTGTTTTTT | CASSFKGGLDTGELFF
. | TRBJ1-2 | many | TRBV20-1 | TGCAGTGCTCCAAGGTTGAATGCCAACTATGGCTACACCTTC | CSAPRLNANYGYTF
. | TRBJ2-5 | many | TRBV24-1 | TGTGCCACCAGTTCGACCGGAGAGACCCAGTACTTC | CATSSTGETQYF
. | TRBJ2-1 | many | TRBV19 | TGTGCCAGTAATAACCGAGGCAAGCAGTTCTTC | CASNNRGKQFF
. | TRBJ2-5 | many | TRBV5-1 | TGCGCCAGCAGCGCCCTTCCGGGCTTCCAAGAGACCCAGTACTTC | CASSALPGFQETQYF
. | TRBJ2-7 | few | TRBV27 | TGTGCCAGCAGTTTATCGTTGGGGTACTACGAGCAGTACTTC | CASSLSLGYYEQYF
. | TRBJ2-3 | many | TRBV27 | TGTGCCAGCAGTCCGCCACGGAGCGGTGGCACAGATACGCAGTATTTT | CASSPPRSGGTDTQYF
. | TRBJ2-5 | many | TRBV6-2/TRBV6-3 | TGTGCCAGCAGTTACGCCCGGGCGGCGGAGACCCAGTACTTC | CASSYARAAETQYF
TRBD2 | TRBJ2-1 | many | TRBV10-3 | TGTGCCATCAGCGGGACTAGCGAGAACAATGAGCAGTTCTTC | CAISGTSENNEQFF
TRBD1 | TRBJ1-6 | few | TRBV11-2 | TGTGCCAGCAGCTTCTCCAGGGGGGGTTCACCCCTCCACTTT | CASSFSRGGSPLHF
. | TRBJ1-1 | many | TRBV15 | TGTGCCACCAGCAGAGGGGACCTAGGTAACACTGAAGCTTTCTTT | CATSRGDLGNTEAFF
. | TRBJ2-2 | many | TRBV18 | TGTGCCAGCTCACCAAGTGGGGGCCTCACCGGGGAGCTGTTTTTT | CASSPSGGLTGELFF
TRBD2 | TRBJ2-7 | . | TRBV7-2 | TGTGCCAGCAGCCTCCGGACTAGCGGCTACGAGCAGTACTTC | CASSLRTSGYEQYF
TRBD1 | TRBJ1-3 | many | TRBV7-2 | TGTGCCAGCAGCTTAGCTCCAGGGGGAGCTGGAAACACCATATATTTT | CASSLAPGGAGNTIYF
. | TRBJ2-2 | many | TRBV5-4 | TGTGCCAGCAGCTTGTACGGAGGATTCCGGGAGATCGGGGAGCTGTTTTTT | CASSLYGGFREIGELFF
. | TRBJ2-7 | many | TRBV24-1 | TGTGCCACCAGGACAGCCAGGTACGAGCAGTACTTC | CATRTARYEQYF